One sample yielded the 14 T cell receptor beta chains listed below, sequenced in a study of a mutant IDH1 vaccine in newly diagnosed glioma. Time point given: baseline, week 1 (first vaccination visit). This sample's treatment: pre-vaccination baseline after standard-of-care therapy. TCRdb keeps only in-frame clones here, not all; method: immunoSEQ multiplex PCR. The sample gives about 35,000 clones, 80% to 90% of which show up once; 4% to 5.5% is in the top ten. This specimen consisted of PBMCs, obtained from a glioma patient treated with radiotherapy, temozolomide or both. These receptors were collected from a woman between 40 and 55 years old with glioma.

The V gene is TRBV6-5, the J gene TRBJ1-4; tentative D call: TRBD1 (5 bases). The CDR3 loop spans 14 amino acids. V was shortened by 0 bases and J by 8 bases, with 10 bases between the two germline ends. Per the germline V gene, CDR1 is MNHEY and CDR2 is SVGAGI. The CDR3 nucleotides are TGTGCCAGCAGTTACTCCGCAGGGAAGGAAAAACTGTTTTTT. It codes for CASSYSAGKEKLFF.

V and J are TRBV6-1 and TRBJ1-3, with a possible D match to TRBD1 (5 bases). Germline-derived CDR1 and CDR2 are MNHNS and SASEGT. The CDR3 runs 16 residues. Trimming pared 1 base from V and 0 bases from J, leaving 10 bases between. The CDR3: CASSEEAGTSGNTIYF. The CDR3 DNA follows: TGTGCCAGCAGTGAAGAGGCAGGGACCTCTGGAAACACCATATATTTT.

This clone appeared a few times. This chain's CDR3 is CASSKQRISNQPQHF. The CDR3 nucleotides read TGTGCCAGCAGTAAACAGAGAATAAGCAATCAGCCCCAGCATTTT. The chain couples TRBV6-1 to TRBJ1-5; no reliable D call. There are 15 residues in the CDR3. V dropped 5 bases and J dropped 1 base, with 12 bases sitting between them. Germline V lookup: CDR1 MNHNS, CDR2 SASEGT.

J is TRBJ1-1 and V is TRBV15; TRBD1 might be the D (6 bases). CDR1 is LNHNV, CDR2 YYDKDF, per germline (reference sequence). CDR3 length: 15 residues. Trimming removed 1 base from V and 4 bases from J, with 13 bases in between. This CDR3 is CATSRVDSFSTEAFF. In nucleotides, the CDR3 is TGTGCCACCAGCAGAGTGGACAGTTTTTCCACTGAAGCTTTCTTT. Combining the CDR3 with reference TRBV15 and TRBJ1-1 gives the whole variable domain DAMVIQNPRYQVTQFGKPVTLSCSQTLNHNVMYWYQQKSSQAPKLLFHYYDKDFNNEADTPDNFQSRRPNTSFCFLDIRSPGLGDTAMYLCATSRVDSFSTEAFFGQGTRLTVV.

This chain links TRBV10-2 with TRBJ2-3, with D uncertain. Per germline, CDR1 WSHSY and CDR2 SAAADI. Trimming took off 2 bases at V and 3 bases at J, with 9 bases between the two ends. The CDR3 consists of 14 residues. The CDR3 protein is CASSEGYLTDTQYF. The CDR3 nucleotides are TGCGCCAGCAGTGAGGGCTACCTGACAGATACGCAGTATTTT.

The chain couples TRBV2 to TRBJ1-5; D is uncertain. CDR1 and CDR2 (germline): SNHLY, FYNNEI. V was cut by 7 bases and J by 0 bases, with 16 bases left in between. The CDR3 extends over 16 amino acids. CDR3 nucleotide sequence: TGTGCCAGCAAGTTGAGCCCCGGCCATAGCAATCAGCCCCAGCATTTT. Its protein is CASKLSPGHSNQPQHF.

The rearrangement uses TRBV25-1 and TRBJ2-6; D unclear. V lost 1 base and J lost 0, with 4 bases in between. The CDR3 length is 15 residues. Germline V CDR1 and CDR2: MGHDK, SYGVNS. The CDR3 spells CASSESTSGANVLTF. CDR3 DNA sequence: TGTGCCAGCAGTGAATCCACCTCTGGGGCCAACGTCCTGACTTTC.

The chain carries TRBV27 and TRBJ2-7; 14 bases fit TRBD2. Germline assignment: CDR1 MNHEY and CDR2 SMNVEV (reference sequence). J lost 6 bases, V lost 2 bases, and 3 bases had no gene match. This CDR3 spans 15 amino acids. CDR3 region: CASSLGTSGRGEQYF. The CDR3 DNA is TGTGCCAGCAGTTTAGGGACTAGCGGGAGAGGCGAGCAGTACTTC.

This chain connects TRBV30 to TRBJ2-1; D is possibly TRBD1 (5 bases). The CDR3 runs to 11 residues. V shed 3 bases and J shed 9 bases, with 9 bases lying between them. The germline CDR1 and CDR2 sequences are GTSNPN and SVGIG (reference sequence). CDR3 DNA sequence: TGTGCCTGGAGCAGGGTCTGTGAGCAGTTCTTC. This gives the protein CAWSRVCEQFF.

The chain has TRBV7-2 and TRBJ1-2, with 8 positions matching TRBD1. CDR1 and CDR2 from the germline V gene are SGHTA and FQGNSA. The CDR3 is 13 amino acids. Trimming took 5 bases from V and 4 from J; bases not matched to a gene: 3. The chain's CDR3 is CASSLDRGYGYTF. CDR3 DNA sequence: TGTGCCAGCAGCCTAGACAGGGGCTATGGCTACACCTTC. The full variable domain, in which reference TRBV7-2 and TRBJ1-2 provide the parts outside the CDR3, is GAGVSQSPSNKVTEKGKDVELRCDPISGHTALYWYRQSLGQGLEFLIYFQGNSAPDKSGLPSDRFSAERTGGSVSTLTIQRTQQEDSAVYLCASSLDRGYGYTFGSGTRLTVV.

This CDR3 reads CASSASITGYGYTF. CDR3 DNA: TGCGCCAGCAGCGCTTCGATTACCGGCTATGGCTACACCTTC. The chain recombines TRBV5-1 with TRBJ1-2; D gene uncertain. CDR1 is SGHRS, CDR2 YFSETQ, per germline. This CDR3 contains 14 residues. Trimming removed 4 bases from V and 4 bases from J, with 14 bases in between.

The V gene is TRBV6-5, the J gene TRBJ2-1; TRBD1 matches 11 bases. Germline V gene lookup returns CDR1 MNHEY and CDR2 SVGAGI. This CDR3 has 16 residues. Trimming removed 2 bases from V and 3 bases from J; junction bases left unmatched: 3. CDR3 amino acids: CASSYGGTGGYNEQFF. In DNA, the CDR3 is TGTGCCAGCAGTTACGGAGGGACAGGGGGCTACAATGAGCAGTTCTTC.

The chain couples TRBV27 to TRBJ2-5; TRBD1 matches 8 bases. V lost 6 bases and J lost 3; bases outside the gene matches: 6. This CDR3 is 14 amino acids long. CDR1 MNHEY and CDR2 SMNVEV come from the germline V gene (reference sequence). The CDR3 nucleotides are TGTGCCAGCAGCGACCCGACAGGGGAAGAGACCCAGTACTTC. It encodes CASSDPTGEETQYF.

In its sample, this clone was seen once. The CDR3 spells CASSALGGLVETQYF. For the CDR3, the DNA is TGTGCCAGCAGTGCCCTGGGGGGGCTAGTAGAGACCCAGTACTTC. The V call is TRBV6-1, the J call TRBJ2-5; D possibly corresponds to TRBD2 (7 bases). The CDR3 has 15 amino acids. Germline V lookup: CDR1 MNHNS, CDR2 SASEGT. Trimming cost V 4 bases and J 4 bases, with 16 bases left between them.